A selection of T cell receptor beta chains follows, all from one sample in a study of shared clonotypes between healthy human individuals. TCRdb keeps only in-frame clones here, not all; method: immunoSEQ multiplex PCR. This sample has 600,000 to 750,000 clones; around 70% occur once, and the top ten carry roughly 1.8%. The source material was memory CD4+ T cells sorted from blood. The receptors come from a woman aged 30 to 39 in good health. CDR3s include the opening cysteine and the closing phenylalanine or tryptophan. Fields, in order: D gene, V gene, clone size, J gene, CDR3 protein, CDR3 DNA. The D gene is left open where the match is weak. A clone size is listed for some rows: how often the clone was seen (once, few, many), or a class if it is expanded.

d_call: NA; v_call: TRBV6-1; clone_size: NA; j_call: TRBJ2-2; cdr3_aa: CASMIRESIGELFF; cdr3_nt: TGTGCCAGCATGATCAGGGAGTCCATCGGGGAGCTGTTTTTT
d_call: NA; v_call: TRBV6-5; clone_size: few; j_call: TRBJ1-1; cdr3_aa: CASSSKMNTEAFF; cdr3_nt: TGTGCCAGCAGTTCGAAGATGAACACTGAAGCTTTCTTT
d_call: NA; v_call: TRBV28; clone_size: once; j_call: TRBJ1-1; cdr3_aa: CASSLRGYTEAFF; cdr3_nt: TGTGCCAGCAGTTTACGGGGTTACACTGAAGCTTTCTTT
d_call: TRBD2; v_call: TRBV4-1; clone_size: NA; j_call: TRBJ2-7; cdr3_aa: CASSQGLAIFYEQYF; cdr3_nt: TGCGCCAGCAGCCAAGGACTAGCTATTTTCTACGAGCAGTACTTC
d_call: TRBD2; v_call: TRBV5-1; clone_size: NA; j_call: TRBJ2-1; cdr3_aa: CASSLGSSGYNEQFF; cdr3_nt: TGCGCCAGCAGCTTGGGATCTAGCGGATACAATGAGCAGTTCTTC
d_call: TRBD1; v_call: TRBV5-4; clone_size: NA; j_call: TRBJ1-4; cdr3_aa: CASSAIQGVEEKLFF; cdr3_nt: TGTGCCAGCAGCGCGATACAGGGGGTAGAGGAAAAACTGTTTTTT
d_call: NA; v_call: TRBV19; clone_size: NA; j_call: TRBJ2-7; cdr3_aa: CASSPYGIVFHEQYF; cdr3_nt: TGTGCCAGTAGTCCCTATGGAATCGTGTTCCACGAGCAGTACTTC
d_call: TRBD1; v_call: TRBV2; clone_size: NA; j_call: TRBJ1-2; cdr3_aa: CASSPNMDRGLSRRRNTF; cdr3_nt: TGTGCCAGCAGTCCGAACATGGACAGGGGCCTTTCCCGGAGAAGGAACACCTTC
d_call: NA; v_call: TRBV6-5; clone_size: NA; j_call: TRBJ1-3; cdr3_aa: CASSWAVGNTIYF; cdr3_nt: TGTGCCAGCAGTTGGGCTGTTGGAAACACCATATATTTT
d_call: TRBD2; v_call: TRBV9; clone_size: many; j_call: TRBJ2-7; cdr3_aa: CASSVGGETIYEQYF; cdr3_nt: TGTGCCAGCAGCGTTGGGGGGGAGACCATTTACGAGCAGTACTTC
d_call: NA; v_call: TRBV27; clone_size: NA; j_call: TRBJ1-5; cdr3_aa: CASREGNQPQHF; cdr3_nt: TGTGCCAGCAGGGAGGGTAATCAGCCCCAGCATTTT
d_call: NA; v_call: TRBV19; clone_size: once; j_call: TRBJ2-3; cdr3_aa: CASTTRDSTDTQYF; cdr3_nt: TGTGCCAGTACCACAAGGGACAGCACAGATACGCAGTATTTT
d_call: NA; v_call: TRBV1; clone_size: few; j_call: TRBJ2-1; cdr3_aa: CTSSQDLEGGGPHNEQFF; cdr3_nt: TGCACCAGCAGCCAAGATCTCGAAGGCGGGGGCCCCCACAATGAGCAGTTCTTC
d_call: NA; v_call: TRBV30; clone_size: NA; j_call: TRBJ2-3; cdr3_aa: CAWSVLSNTQYF; cdr3_nt: TGTGCCTGGAGTGTACTATCTAATACGCAGTATTTT
d_call: NA; v_call: TRBV7-3; clone_size: NA; j_call: TRBJ2-2; cdr3_aa: CASSLGLNTGELFF; cdr3_nt: TGTGCCAGCAGCTTGGGATTAAACACCGGGGAGCTGTTTTTT
d_call: NA; v_call: TRBV4-2; clone_size: NA; j_call: TRBJ1-1; cdr3_aa: CASSQFRNEAFF; cdr3_nt: TGTGCCAGCAGCCAATTTAGGAACGAAGCTTTCTTT
d_call: TRBD1; v_call: TRBV9; clone_size: NA; j_call: TRBJ1-2; cdr3_aa: CASSVGRGLGYGYTF; cdr3_nt: TGTGCCAGCAGCGTAGGCAGGGGGCTGGGCTATGGCTACACCTTC
d_call: NA; v_call: TRBV6-5; clone_size: NA; j_call: TRBJ1-2; cdr3_aa: CASSSPRGPNYGYTF; cdr3_nt: TGTGCCAGCAGTTCCCCACGGGGCCCTAACTATGGCTACACCTTC
d_call: TRBD2; v_call: TRBV6-5; clone_size: NA; j_call: TRBJ2-7; cdr3_aa: CASRKREGYEQYF; cdr3_nt: TGTGCCAGCAGGAAGCGGGAGGGCTACGAGCAGTACTTC
d_call: TRBD2; v_call: TRBV4-1; clone_size: NA; j_call: TRBJ2-7; cdr3_aa: CASSPSGLAGRYEQYF; cdr3_nt: TGCGCCAGCAGCCCATCGGGACTAGCGGGAAGATACGAGCAGTACTTC
d_call: NA; v_call: TRBV18; clone_size: NA; j_call: TRBJ1-4; cdr3_aa: CASSYLNSEKLFF; cdr3_nt: TGTGCCAGCTCATACTTGAACAGCGAAAAACTGTTTTTT